This section outlines one T cell receptor beta chain sequence together with its context. Its target is not known. This sample was included in a study of cytomegalovirus exposure and HLA in healthy donors. The overall study: Early on, a data release was issued that held approximately 78 million unique TCRs from HLA-typed donors.

Study results and limitations: In a later analysis, HLA-associated TCR beta chains were more clonally expanded than equally common others. There were fewer than 200 TCR beta chains listed as cytomegalovirus-associated. Information on immune exposure was restricted to one variable (CMV serostatus).

V was pared by 4 bases and J by 3 bases, with 10 bases between. This CDR3 is 13 amino acids long. In germline, CDR1 is SGHRS, CDR2 YFSETQ. The PCR employed 60 Vbeta primers together with 13 Jbeta primers. Using immunoSEQ multiplex PCR, the repertoire was profiled, and TCRdb retains in-frame clones only, with some absent. The sample yields about 78,000 clones, approximately 88% seen once. This sequence was found in a woman aged 45-65 years in good health and CMV-seronegative. J is TRBJ1-2 and V is TRBV5-1, with D possibly TRBD1 on 5 matching bases. Sequences were obtained from PBMCs. The CDR3 spells CASSNDSDYGYTF. In DNA form, the CDR3 reads TGCGCCAGCAGCAACGACAGTGACTATGGCTACACCTTC.